These 26 T cell receptor beta chains share one sample of origin, sequenced in a study of blood T cells in healthy people across ages. PCR was performed a second time for about 7 to 12 cycles using a sample-barcoded 5' primer and a J-beta primer mix. TCRdb redid the calling of the 5' RACE reads with MiXCR, one entry per CDR3 protein. The sample lists hundreds of thousands of distinct CDR3 sequences, 58% occurring once. The sample comprised blood. The receptors come from a man aged 25-45 years in good health.

There are a few counts of this clonotype. This chain joins TRBV29-1 and TRBJ1-2, with TRBD1 identical over 8 bases. CDR3 length: 13 amino acids. The germline V gene encodes CDR1 SQVTM and CDR2 ANQGSEA. After removal of 3 bases from V and 5 bases from J, the junction contained 5 bases not matched to a gene. CDR3 DNA sequence: TGCAGCGTTGATTCGACAGGGGATTATGGCTACACCTTC. Protein product: CSVDSTGDYGYTF.

The V and J genes are TRBV2 and TRBJ1-2; a weak D match, TRBD1 (6 bases). Trimming removed 11 bases from V and 7 bases from J, with 23 bases in between. The CDR3 totals 14 residues. CDR1 is SNHLY, CDR2 FYNNEI, per germline. The CDR3 loop is CAGKKGVASVGYTF. The CDR3 nucleotides read TGTGCCGGAAAAAAGGGGGTGGCCTCTGTTGGCTACACCTTC. Full variable domain (remainder filled in from reference TRBV2 and TRBJ1-2): EPEVTQTPSHQVTQMGQEVILRCVPISNHLYFYWYRQILGQKVEFLVSFYNNEISEKSEIFDDQFSVERPDGSNFTLKIRSTKLEDSAMYFCAGKKGVASVGYTFGSGTRLTVV.

V gene TRBV6-2 or TRBV6-3 combines with J gene TRBJ2-7, with 9 bases aligning to TRBD2. The better agreement between TRBJ2-5 and the DNA end casts doubt on the J call. Germline V gene lookup returns CDR1 MNHEY and CDR2 SVGEGT. The CDR3 totals 17 residues. The CDR3 protein is CASSCSAGGKPEETQYF. CDR3 in DNA: TGTGCCAGCAGTTGCTCTGCGGGGGGGAAGCCCGAAGAGACCCAGTACTTC.

The V gene is TRBV14, the J gene TRBJ2-7; weak D call: TRBD2 (5 bases). V was pared by 2 bases and J by 10 bases, with 12 bases between. This CDR3 is 12 amino acids long. Germline CDR1 reads SGHDN; CDR2 reads FVKESK. The CDR3 sequence: CASSQWLATQYF. DNA of the CDR3: TGTGCCAGCAGCCAATGGCTAGCAACCCAGTACTTC.

Only a few counts were recorded for this clonotype. The V call is TRBV20-1, the J call TRBJ2-7, with 7 bases aligning to TRBD2. The CDR3 sequence is 16 residues long. V lost 3 bases to trimming and J lost 6 bases; unmatched junction nucleotides: 17. The germline V gene encodes CDR1 DFQATT and CDR2 SNEGSKA (reference sequence). DNA for the CDR3: TGCAGTGCTAGGGGGGGACGCGGGAGCGTCCTCCTCGAGCAGTACTTC. Amino acid sequence: CSARGGRGSVLLEQYF.

The gene calls are TRBV11-2 and TRBJ2-3; no definite D call. The CDR3 is 15 amino acids. V was pared by 5 bases and J by 0 bases, with 12 bases between. Germline V gives CDR1 SGHAT, CDR2 FQNNGV. CDR3: CASSPSGVSTDTQYF. In nucleotides, the CDR3 is TGTGCCAGCAGCCCCAGTGGGGTTAGCACAGATACGCAGTATTTT.

The chain joins TRBV6-6 to TRBJ1-2; 7 nucleotides match TRBD1. The CDR3 is 14 residues long. V lost 6 bases, J lost 8 bases, and 12 bases stayed unmatched. Germline-derived CDR1 and CDR2 are MNHNY and SVGAGI (reference sequence). The CDR3 coding sequence is TGTGCCAGCAGAGGCTGGGACAGATTAGGAGGCTACACCTTC. Protein sequence: CASRGWDRLGGYTF.

The chain links TRBV19 to TRBJ2-7; 7 positions match TRBD1. The germline CDR1 and CDR2 sequences are LNHDA and SQIVND (reference sequence). CDR3 length: 14 amino acids. V gave up 7 bases and J gave up 1 base; unmatched junction bases: 7. CDR3 nucleotides: TGTGCCAGTAAGGGGACAGCAGAATCCTACGAGCAGTACTTC. Translating it yields CASKGTAESYEQYF. Full variable domain (outside the CDR3, taken from reference TRBV19 and TRBJ2-7): DGGITQSPKYLFRKEGQNVTLSCEQNLNHDAMYWYRQDPGQGLRLIYYSQIVNDFQKGDIAEGYSVSREKKESFPLTVTSAQKNPTAFYLCASKGTAESYEQYFGPGTRLTVT.

The rearrangement joins TRBV9 to TRBJ1-1; possibly TRBD1 for D (5 bases). V shed 8 bases and J shed 5 bases, with 16 bases lying between them. Germline V gene data show CDR1 as SGDLS and CDR2 as YYNGEE. The CDR3 is 13 residues long. CDR3 sequence reads: CASSSGFGTEAFF. In nucleotides, the CDR3 is TGTGCCAGTTCCTCAGGGTTCGGGACTGAAGCTTTCTTT.

The V gene is TRBV30, the J gene TRBJ1-1, with D possibly being TRBD1 (5 bases). Trimming left V 5 bases short and J 5 bases short, with 15 bases between. The CDR3 runs to 13 residues. The germline V gene encodes CDR1 GTSNPN and CDR2 SVGIG (reference sequence). DNA of the CDR3: TGTGCCTGGGACAGTATCCGGGGAACTGAAGCTTTCTTT. Translation gives CAWDSIRGTEAFF.

The chain recombines TRBV2 with TRBJ1-3; D is uncertain. The CDR3 sequence is 15 residues long. Looked up from germline, CDR1 is SNHLY and CDR2 is FYNNEI. V was pared by 7 bases and J by 3 bases, with 16 bases between. In nucleotides, the CDR3 is TGTGCCAGCACCCAGGATAGAATACTTGGAAACACCATATATTTT. This encodes CASTQDRILGNTIYF.

The chain is built from TRBV3-1 and TRBJ2-5, with 7 bases lining up with TRBD2. Looked up from germline, CDR1 is LGHDT and CDR2 is YNNKEL (reference sequence). Germline trimming cut 3 bases from V and 5 bases from J; bases unmatched to any gene: 6. This CDR3 has 14 amino acids. CDR3 nucleotide sequence: TGTGCCAGCAGCCAGCGGGGGAGGCGGGAGACCCAGTACTTC. Its protein product is CASSQRGRRETQYF.

The V gene is TRBV7-2, the J gene TRBJ2-4; TRBD2 might be the D (6 bases). This CDR3 region has 18 residues. V was shortened by 5 bases and J by 0 bases, with 20 bases between the two germline ends. Germline assignment: CDR1 SGHTA and CDR2 FQGNSA. CDR3 sequence: CASSAGTAWDLAKNIQYF. The CDR3 coding sequence is TGTGCCAGCAGCGCCGGGACTGCGTGGGATCTAGCCAAAAACATTCAGTACTTC.

The chain is built from TRBV28 and TRBJ1-2, with 7 positions matching TRBD1. The length of the CDR3 is 14 residues. Germline CDR1 reads MDHEN; CDR2 reads SYDVKM. Losses at the gene ends were 3 bases for V and 7 bases for J; bases not matched to a gene: 8. The chain's CDR3 is CASSFGATGSGYTF. CDR3 DNA sequence: TGTGCCAGCAGTTTTGGGGCGACAGGGTCTGGCTACACCTTC.

The chain joins TRBV20-1 to TRBJ2-3, with 10 bases matching TRBD2. The length of the CDR3 is 13 residues. Germline V lookup: CDR1 DFQATT, CDR2 SNEGSKA (reference sequence). The V segment lost 6 bases and the J segment 6 bases; nucleotides outside the gene matches: 6. CDR3 coding DNA: TGCAGTGCAAAAGCGGGAGGGCTGGATACGCAGTATTTT. It encodes CSAKAGGLDTQYF.

Many counts were recorded for this clonotype. The chain recombines TRBV28 with TRBJ2-5, with D perhaps matching TRBD1 (5 bases). V was pared by 5 bases and J by 4 bases, with 14 bases between. Per germline, CDR1 MDHEN and CDR2 SYDVKM. The CDR3 has 14 residues. Here the CDR3 DNA reads TGTGCCAGCAGTGACCAGGGTAAAGGAGAGACCCAGTACTTC. This gives the protein CASSDQGKGETQYF.

This chain joins TRBV19 and TRBJ1-1, with D uncertain. The length of the CDR3 is 11 residues. Germline V CDR1 and CDR2: LNHDA, SQIVND (reference sequence). The V and J ends lost 5 bases and 6 bases respectively, with 7 bases between them. CDR3 protein: CASSRFAEAFF. In nucleotides, the CDR3 is TGTGCCAGTAGTCGTTTCGCTGAAGCTTTCTTT.

This chain uses TRBV11-2 with TRBJ2-1, with 8 positions matching TRBD2. The CDR3 is 16 residues long. Trimming removed 6 bases from V and 3 bases from J; junction bases left unmatched: 10. From germline, CDR1 is SGHAT and CDR2 FQNNGV. The CDR3 is CASRDGGGGIYNEQFF. The CDR3 region has the DNA TGTGCCAGCAGGGACGGGGGGGGCGGGATCTACAATGAGCAGTTCTTC.

The CDR3 nucleotides are TGTGCCAGCAGTGACTTGAGCGGGCCCCGCACCTTC. This gives the protein CASSDLSGPRTF. V usage is TRBV6-4 and J usage is TRBJ1-2; no clear D. The germline V and J ends were trimmed by 1 base and 13 bases, with 13 bases remaining between them. The CDR3 runs 12 residues. Germline-derived CDR1 and CDR2 are MRHNA and SNTAGT.

This chain links TRBV5-1 with TRBJ2-7, with D perhaps matching TRBD2 (7 bases). Trimming removed 6 bases from V and 12 bases from J, with 28 bases in between. This CDR3 is built from 15 residues. CDR1 is SGHRS and CDR2 is YFSETQ in the germline V gene. CDR3 coding DNA: TGCGCCAGCACCCTCCGTACAGGGCCCGCGGGAGTAAGGTACTTC. Translation: CASTLRTGPAGVRYF.

The chain uses TRBV10-3 and TRBJ2-5, with D possibly being TRBD2 (6 bases). This CDR3 comprises 13 residues. V lost 6 bases and J lost 5, with 13 bases in between. Germline loops: CDR1 ENHRY, CDR2 SYGVKD. Here the CDR3 DNA reads TGTGCCATCAGCGGAGGGGCCCGGGAGACCCAGTACTTC. Translating it yields CAISGGARETQYF.

The chain recombines TRBV27 with TRBJ1-1, with D possibly being TRBD1 (6 bases). Trimming stripped 6 bases from V and 1 base from J, with 12 bases between. There are 14 residues in the CDR3. CDR1 and CDR2 from the germline V gene are MNHEY and SMNVEV (reference sequence). The CDR3 spells CASSPGQTNTEAFF. DNA of the CDR3: TGTGCCAGCAGCCCAGGACAGACGAACACTGAAGCTTTCTTT.

The chain joins TRBV11-2 to TRBJ1-2; D remains unclear. V gave up 0 bases and J gave up 8 bases, with 16 bases separating them. This CDR3 region has 15 residues. Looked up from germline, CDR1 is SGHAT and CDR2 is FQNNGV. The CDR3 protein is CASSLDPGPAYGYTF. The CDR3 DNA sequence: TGTGCCAGCAGCTTAGATCCCGGGCCCGCGTACGGCTACACCTTC.

The chain is built from TRBV7-2 and TRBJ1-2; possibly TRBD1 for D (5 bases). The germline gives CDR1 SGHTA, CDR2 FQGNSA. With 4 bases removed from V and 6 bases from J, the gap between germline ends came to 12 bases. The CDR3 consists of 13 residues. CDR3: CASSSSQGDGYTF. The CDR3 DNA reads TGTGCCAGCAGCTCCTCTCAGGGAGATGGCTACACCTTC.

This clonotype was found a few times. This chain links TRBV20-1 with TRBJ2-1; the D gene could be TRBD1 or TRBD2 (5 bases each). V was shortened by 2 bases and J by 7 bases, with 12 bases between the two germline ends. The CDR3 spans 13 residues. Looked up from germline, CDR1 is DFQATT and CDR2 is SNEGSKA (reference sequence). The CDR3 reads CSARRQGRNEQFF. The CDR3 region has the DNA TGCAGTGCTAGAAGGCAGGGACGTAATGAGCAGTTCTTC.

This clonotype was seen only a few times. This sequence joins TRBV7-8 and TRBJ2-1; 9 bases line up with TRBD2. Trimming cost V 3 bases and J 1 base; bases outside gene matches: 10. CDR3 length: 18 amino acids. Germline V gene lookup returns CDR1 SGHVS and CDR2 FQNEAQ. The CDR3 is CASSFSIAGVPSYNEQFF. CDR3 DNA sequence: TGTGCCAGCAGCTTTTCTATAGCGGGAGTTCCATCCTACAATGAGCAGTTCTTC.